This T cell receptor beta chain is from a study of T cell changes during pregnancy in multiple sclerosis. The method was immunoSEQ multiplex PCR; TCRdb's version includes in-frame clones alone and lacks a portion of them. Of 30,000 to 45,000 clones listed, 90% to 95% are singletons. CDR1 and CDR2 (germline): SNHLY, FYNNEI. Trimming took off 9 bases at V and 0 bases at J, with 19 bases between the two ends. The CDR3 has 16 residues. The receptor was derived from a female donor in good health, enrolled as a control in a pregnancy study. V and J are TRBV2 and TRBJ2-3, with D possibly TRBD2 on 7 matching bases. This specimen was CD4+ T cells from peripheral blood mononuclear cells, taken in the third trimester of pregnancy. CDR3 loop: CASSAWGGTSTDTQYF. The CDR3 bases are TGTGCCAGTTCGGCGTGGGGGGGCACTAGCACAGATACGCAGTATTTT. The variable domain in full, completed from reference TRBV2 and TRBJ2-3, reads EPEVTQTPSHQVTQMGQEVILRCVPISNHLYFYWYRQILGQKVEFLVSFYNNEISEKSEIFDDQFSVERPDGSNFTLKIRSTKLEDSAMYFCASSAWGGTSTDTQYFGPGTRLTVL.